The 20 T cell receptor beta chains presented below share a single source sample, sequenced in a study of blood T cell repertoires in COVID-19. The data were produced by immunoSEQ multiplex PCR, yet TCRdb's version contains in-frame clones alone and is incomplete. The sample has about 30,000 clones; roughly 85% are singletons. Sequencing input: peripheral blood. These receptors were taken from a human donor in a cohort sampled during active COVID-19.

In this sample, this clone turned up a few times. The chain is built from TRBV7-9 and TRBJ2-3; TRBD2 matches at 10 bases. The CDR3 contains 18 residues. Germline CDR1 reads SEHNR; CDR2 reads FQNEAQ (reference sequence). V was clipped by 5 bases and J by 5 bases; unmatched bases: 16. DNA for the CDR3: TGTGCCAGCAGCCTGAGGGGTGCTAGCGGGAGTCTTAGAGATACGCAGTATTTT. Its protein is CASSLRGASGSLRDTQYF.

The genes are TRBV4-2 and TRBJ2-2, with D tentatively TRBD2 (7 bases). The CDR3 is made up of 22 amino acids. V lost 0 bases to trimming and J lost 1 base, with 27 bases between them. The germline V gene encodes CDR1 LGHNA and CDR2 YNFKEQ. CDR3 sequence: CASSQDRSGRGRLGLNTGELFF. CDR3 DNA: TGTGCCAGCAGCCAAGATCGATCGGGGCGGGGGCGACTAGGACTGAACACCGGGGAGCTGTTTTTT.

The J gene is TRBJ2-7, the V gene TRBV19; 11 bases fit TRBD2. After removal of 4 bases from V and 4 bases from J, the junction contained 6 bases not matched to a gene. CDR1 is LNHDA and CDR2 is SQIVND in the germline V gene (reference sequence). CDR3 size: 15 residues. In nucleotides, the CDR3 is TGTGCCAGTAGTAGGTTAACTAGCGGGAGTTACGAGCAGTACTTC. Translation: CASSRLTSGSYEQYF.

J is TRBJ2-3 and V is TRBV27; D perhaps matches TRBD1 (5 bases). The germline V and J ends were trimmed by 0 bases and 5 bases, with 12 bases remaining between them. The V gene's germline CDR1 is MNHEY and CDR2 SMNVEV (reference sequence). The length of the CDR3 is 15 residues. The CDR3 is CASSLSFLQGDTQYF. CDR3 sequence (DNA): TGTGCCAGCAGTTTATCGTTCCTCCAGGGAGATACGCAGTATTTT.

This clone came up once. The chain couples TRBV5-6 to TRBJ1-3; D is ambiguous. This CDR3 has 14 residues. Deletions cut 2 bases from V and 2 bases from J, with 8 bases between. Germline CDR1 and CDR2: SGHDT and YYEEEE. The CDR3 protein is CASSFRGPGNTIYF. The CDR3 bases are TGTGCCAGCAGCTTCCGTGGCCCTGGAAACACCATATATTTT. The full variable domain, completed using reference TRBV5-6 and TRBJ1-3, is DAGVTQSPTHLIKTRGQQVTLRCSPKSGHDTVSWYQQALGQGPQFIFQYYEEEERQRGNFPDRFSGHQFPNYSSELNVNALLLGDSALYLCASSFRGPGNTIYFGEGSWLTVV.

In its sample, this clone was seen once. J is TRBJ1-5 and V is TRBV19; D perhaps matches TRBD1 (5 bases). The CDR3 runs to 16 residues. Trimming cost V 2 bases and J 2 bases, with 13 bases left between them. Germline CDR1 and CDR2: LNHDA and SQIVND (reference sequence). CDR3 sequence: CASSIFRGNGNQPQHF. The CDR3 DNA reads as TGTGCCAGTAGTATATTTCGGGGGAACGGCAATCAGCCCCAGCATTTT.

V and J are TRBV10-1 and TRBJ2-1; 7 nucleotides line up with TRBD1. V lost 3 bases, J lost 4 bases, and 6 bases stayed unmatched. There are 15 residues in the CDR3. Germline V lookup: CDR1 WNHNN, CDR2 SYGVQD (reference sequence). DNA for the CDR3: TGCGCCAGCAGTGAAGGGGACAGAAGTTACAATGAGCAGTTCTTC. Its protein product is CASSEGDRSYNEQFF.

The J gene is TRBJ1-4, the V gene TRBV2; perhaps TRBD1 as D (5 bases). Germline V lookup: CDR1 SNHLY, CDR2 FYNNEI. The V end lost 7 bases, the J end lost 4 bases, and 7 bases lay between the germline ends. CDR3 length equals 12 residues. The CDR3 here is CASKDNNEKLFF. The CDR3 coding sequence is TGTGCCAGCAAGGACAATAATGAAAAACTGTTTTTT.

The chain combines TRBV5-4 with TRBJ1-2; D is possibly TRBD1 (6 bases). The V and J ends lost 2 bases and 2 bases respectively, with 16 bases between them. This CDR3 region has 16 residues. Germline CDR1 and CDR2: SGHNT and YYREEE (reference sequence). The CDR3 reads CASSFDIGGANYGYTF. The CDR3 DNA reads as TGTGCCAGCAGCTTCGACATAGGGGGGGCCAACTATGGCTACACCTTC. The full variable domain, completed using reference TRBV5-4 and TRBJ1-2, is ETGVTQSPTHLIKTRGQQVTLRCSSQSGHNTVSWYQQALGQGPQFIFQYYREEENGRGNFPPRFSGLQFPNYSSELNVNALELDDSALYLCASSFDIGGANYGYTFGSGTRLTVV.

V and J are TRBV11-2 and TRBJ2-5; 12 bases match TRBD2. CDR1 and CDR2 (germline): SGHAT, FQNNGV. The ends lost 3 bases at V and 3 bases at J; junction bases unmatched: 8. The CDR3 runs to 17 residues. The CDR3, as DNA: TGTGCCAGCAGCTTCCTAGCGGGAGGGCCCGTTAAAGAGACCCAGTACTTC. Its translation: CASSFLAGGPVKETQYF.

The CDR3, as DNA: TGTGCCAGCTCAGGCGGGACTCAGGGTGTCAATGAGCAGTTCTTC. Amino acid sequence: CASSGGTQGVNEQFF. This chain uses TRBV18 with TRBJ2-1, with a tentative D call TRBD2 (6 bases). The CDR3 contains 15 residues. Germline V lookup: CDR1 KGHSH, CDR2 LQKENI. Trimming removed 5 bases at V and 6 bases at J, with 17 bases between.

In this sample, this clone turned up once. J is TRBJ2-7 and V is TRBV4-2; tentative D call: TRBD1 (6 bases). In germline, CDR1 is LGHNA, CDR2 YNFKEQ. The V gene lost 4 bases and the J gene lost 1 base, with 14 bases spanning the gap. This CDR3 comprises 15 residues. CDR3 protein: CASSPRSGVSYEQYF. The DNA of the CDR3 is TGTGCCAGCAGCCCTCGTTCAGGGGTGTCCTACGAGCAGTACTTC.

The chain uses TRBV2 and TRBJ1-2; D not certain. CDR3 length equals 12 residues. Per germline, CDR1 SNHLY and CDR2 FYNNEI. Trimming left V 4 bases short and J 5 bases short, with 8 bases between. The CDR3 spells CASSASMYGYTF. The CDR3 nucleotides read TGTGCCAGCAGTGCTAGCATGTATGGCTACACCTTC.

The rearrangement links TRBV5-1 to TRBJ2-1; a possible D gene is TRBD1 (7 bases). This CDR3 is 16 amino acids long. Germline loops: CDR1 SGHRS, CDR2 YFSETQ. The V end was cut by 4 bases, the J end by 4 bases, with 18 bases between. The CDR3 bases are TGCGCCAGCAGCCCTCTTGGAGGGACAGAGTACAATGAGCAGTTCTTC. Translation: CASSPLGGTEYNEQFF.

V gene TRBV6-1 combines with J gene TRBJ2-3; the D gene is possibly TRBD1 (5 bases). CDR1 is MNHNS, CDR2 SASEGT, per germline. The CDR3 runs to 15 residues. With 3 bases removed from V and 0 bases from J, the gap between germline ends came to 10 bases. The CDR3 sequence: CASSDRTTSTDTQYF. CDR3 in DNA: TGTGCCAGCAGTGACCGGACAACTAGCACAGATACGCAGTATTTT.

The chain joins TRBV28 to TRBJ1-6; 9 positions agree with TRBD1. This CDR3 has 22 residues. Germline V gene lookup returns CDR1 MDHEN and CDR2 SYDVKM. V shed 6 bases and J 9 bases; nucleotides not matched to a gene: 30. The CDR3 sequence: CASRAPHEIAYTGQGKGSPLHF. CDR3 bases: TGTGCCAGCAGGGCACCGCATGAAATTGCTTACACGGGACAGGGAAAAGGTTCACCCCTCCACTTT.

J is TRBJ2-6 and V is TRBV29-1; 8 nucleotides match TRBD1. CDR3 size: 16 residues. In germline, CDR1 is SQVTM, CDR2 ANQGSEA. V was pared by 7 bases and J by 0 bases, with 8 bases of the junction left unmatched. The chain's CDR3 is CSAGTGQSSGANVLTF. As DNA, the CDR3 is TGCAGCGCGGGGACAGGTCAAAGCTCTGGGGCCAACGTCCTGACTTTC.

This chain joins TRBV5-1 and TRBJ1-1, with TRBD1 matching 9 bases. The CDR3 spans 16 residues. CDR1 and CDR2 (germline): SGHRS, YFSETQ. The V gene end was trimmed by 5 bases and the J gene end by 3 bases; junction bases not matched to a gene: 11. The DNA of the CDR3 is TGCGCCAGCAGGTCGACAGGGGGAGATTCAGACACTGAAGCTTTCTTT. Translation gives CASRSTGGDSDTEAFF.

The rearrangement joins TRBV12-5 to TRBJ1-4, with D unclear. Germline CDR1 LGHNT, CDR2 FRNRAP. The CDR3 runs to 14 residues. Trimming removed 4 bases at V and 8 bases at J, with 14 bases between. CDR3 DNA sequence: TGTGCTAGTGGTTCTTCCTCGCGAGGGGAAAAACTGTTTTTT. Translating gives CASGSSSRGEKLFF.

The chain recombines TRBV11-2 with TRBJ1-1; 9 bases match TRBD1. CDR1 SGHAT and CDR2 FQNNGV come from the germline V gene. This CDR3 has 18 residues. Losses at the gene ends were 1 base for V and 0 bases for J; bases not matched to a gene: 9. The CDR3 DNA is TGTGCCAGCAGCTTAGGGCCTGGACAGGGGCCTATGAACACTGAAGCTTTCTTT. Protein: CASSLGPGQGPMNTEAFF.